What follows are 8 T cell receptor beta chains derived from one specimen sequenced in a study of naive and memory T cell subsets. For blood and skin samples, reverse transcription used TCR alpha and beta constant primers. TCRdb re-derived calls from the UMI-ligation and nested PCR reads in MiXCR, one entry per CDR3 protein. The table lists 17,000 or so distinct CDR3 sequences, 7.5% to 10% of them singletons, with approximately 6.3% in the top ten. Treatment reported: skin biopsy from PPD injection site in Mantoux-positive individual. Reverse transcription used DNase-treated unsorted total RNA, aiming for roughly 1 to 1000 ng. This material consisted of skin, taken from a tuberculin skin test site. The source is an adult in good health.

The chain links TRBV7-6 to TRBJ2-5, with D perhaps TRBD2 (5 bases). Per germline, CDR1 SGHVS and CDR2 FNYEAQ. The CDR3 sequence is 14 residues long. V was trimmed by 3 bases and J by 5 bases, leaving 13 bases between them. The CDR3 protein is CASSFRLRAETQYF. CDR3 nucleotides: TGTGCCAGCAGCTTTCGACTACGCGCCGAGACCCAGTACTTC.

This chain joins TRBV12-3 or TRBV12-4 and TRBJ1-5; unclear D gene. Between the trimmed V and J ends, which lost 5 bases and 1 base, there was a span of 9 bases. This CDR3 is 14 amino acids long. The CDR3 DNA reads as TGTGCCAGCAGTGTCGGCACGAGCAATCAGCCCCAGCATTTT. Translated, it gives CASSVGTSNQPQHF.

This clonotype has more than one count but fewer than ten. This may arise from a read error, as a much more abundant clone is one base away. This chain connects TRBV28 to TRBJ1-2; TRBD1 matches 8 bases. The V segment lost 3 bases and the J segment 2 bases; nucleotides outside the gene matches: 8. The V gene's germline CDR1 is MDHEN and CDR2 SYDVKM. This CDR3 is 16 amino acids long. The CDR3 DNA reads as TGTGCCAGCAGTTTTCCGGTAGGGACAGGAAACTATGGCTACACCTTC. This translates into CASSFPVGTGNYGYTF.

This clonotype has at least ten counts. The rearrangement links TRBV9 to TRBJ2-5; the match to TRBD2 covers 7 bases. There are 14 residues in the CDR3. Germline V lookup: CDR1 SGDLS, CDR2 YYNGEE. The trim removed 0 bases at V and 5 bases at J, leaving 4 bases unmatched. The CDR3 region is CASSVEQGGETQYF. DNA for the CDR3: TGTGCCAGCAGCGTAGAGCAGGGAGGGGAGACCCAGTACTTC.

At least ten counts were recorded for this clonotype. The V and J genes are TRBV20-1 and TRBJ1-1; 7 bases agree with TRBD1. The length of the CDR3 is 14 residues. The germline V gene has CDR1 DFQATT and CDR2 SNEGSKA (reference sequence). V lost 6 bases and J lost 3; bases outside the gene matches: 10. The CDR3 region is CSATQGRVDTEAFF. Written as DNA, the CDR3 is TGCAGTGCCACACAGGGGAGGGTTGACACTGAAGCTTTCTTT.

A remark on this clonotype: With a much larger clone just one base away, this may be a read error. This chain joins TRBV7-9 and TRBJ2-7; 13 nucleotides match TRBD2. Germline V gene lookup returns CDR1 SEHNR and CDR2 FQNEAQ (reference sequence). V shed 4 bases, J shed 0 bases, and the junction held 9 bases outside the gene matches. The CDR3 is 18 residues long. CDR3 nucleotides: TGTGCCAGCAGCTCTACGAAAAGGACTAGCGGGAGCTCCTACGAGCAGTACTTC. It translates to CASSSTKRTSGSSYEQYF.

The sample holds a few counts of this clonotype. V and J are TRBV29-1 and TRBJ2-1; D is tentatively TRBD1 or TRBD2 (5 bases each). The V gene lost 4 bases and the J gene lost 8 bases, with 15 bases spanning the gap. CDR3 length: 13 residues. Germline V gene data show CDR1 as SQVTM and CDR2 as ANQGSEA. This chain's CDR3 is CSVVGRNVDEQFF. The CDR3 DNA is TGCAGCGTTGTGGGACGCAACGTGGATGAGCAGTTCTTC.

The table lists this clonotype with a few counts. The genes are TRBV20-1 and TRBJ1-5; 8 bases align to TRBD1. Trimming cost V 1 base and J 7 bases; bases outside gene matches: 9. The CDR3 sequence is 15 residues long. Germline CDR1 and CDR2: DFQATT and SNEGSKA (reference sequence). Here the CDR3 DNA reads TGCAGTGCTAGAGGACAGGGGAGAAGCTCACAGCCCCAGCATTTT. Its translation is CSARGQGRSSQPQHF.